This TCR beta chain derives from a study of beta chain features in type 1 diabetes. V was pared by 5 bases and J by 0 bases, with 7 bases of the junction left unmatched. CDR3 length equals 16 residues. Germline-derived CDR1 and CDR2 are SGHAT and FQNNGV. Only a few counts were recorded for this clone. Its target is unknown. Regarding the study as a whole: Among all four CD4+ subsets, Type 1 diabetes patients had TCRB CDR3s that were moderately but significantly shorter. The naive, central memory and Treg TCRB repertoires of patients appeared to be more similar to one another than those of healthy donors.

Expressed TCRB transcripts were sequenced because the isolated RNA had all been reverse transcribed beforehand. Using immunoSEQ multiplex PCR, the repertoire was profiled, and TCRdb retains in-frame clones only, with some absent. The repertoire holds about 130,000 clones, with around 8.7% as singletons. This chain connects TRBV11-2 to TRBJ2-5; 9 bases are shared with TRBD1. Sequenced sample: central memory CD4+ T cells from blood. The clonotype comes from a man between 18 and 29 years old in good health. CDR3 sequence: CASSPWTGVYQETQYF. For the CDR3, the DNA is TGTGCCAGCAGCCCCTGGACAGGGGTGTACCAAGAGACCCAGTACTTC. The complete variable domain, with remaining parts taken from reference TRBV11-2 and TRBJ2-5, reads EAGVAQSPRYKIIEKRQSVAFWCNPISGHATLYWYQQILGQGPKLLIQFQNNGVVDDSQLPKDRFSAERLKGVDSTLKIQPAKLEDSAVYLCASSPWTGVYQETQYFGPGTRLLVL.